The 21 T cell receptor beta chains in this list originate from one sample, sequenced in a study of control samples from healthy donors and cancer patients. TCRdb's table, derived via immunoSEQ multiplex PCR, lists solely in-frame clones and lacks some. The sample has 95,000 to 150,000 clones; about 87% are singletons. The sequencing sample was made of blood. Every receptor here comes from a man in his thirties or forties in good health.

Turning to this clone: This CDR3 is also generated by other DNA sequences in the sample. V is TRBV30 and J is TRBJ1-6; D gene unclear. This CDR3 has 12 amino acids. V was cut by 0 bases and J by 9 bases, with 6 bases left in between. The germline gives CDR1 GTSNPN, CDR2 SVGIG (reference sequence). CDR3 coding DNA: TGTGCCTGGAGTGTAACAGCTTCACCCCTCCACTTT. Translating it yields CAWSVTASPLHF.

CDR3 loop: CASSLEATYEQYF. CDR3 nucleotide sequence: TGCGCCAGCAGCTTGGAAGCCACCTACGAGCAGTACTTC. The rearrangement joins TRBV5-1 to TRBJ2-7; D is ambiguous. The CDR3 has 13 amino acids. Germline assignment: CDR1 SGHRS and CDR2 YFSETQ. V dropped 0 bases and J dropped 2 bases, with 6 bases sitting between them.

The DNA of the CDR3 is TGTGCCAGCAGCGTAGGCAGGGGGCGCGGGCCCCAGCATTTT. Translation gives CASSVGRGRGPQHF. This chain joins TRBV9 and TRBJ1-5; 8 bases match TRBD1. From germline, CDR1 is SGDLS and CDR2 YYNGEE. Trimming removed 0 bases from V and 9 bases from J; junction bases left unmatched: 5. The CDR3 has 14 residues.

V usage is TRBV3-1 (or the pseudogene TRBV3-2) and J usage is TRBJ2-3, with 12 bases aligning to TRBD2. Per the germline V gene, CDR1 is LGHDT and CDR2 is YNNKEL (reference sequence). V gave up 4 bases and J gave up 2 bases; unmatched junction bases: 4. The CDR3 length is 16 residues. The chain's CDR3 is CASSRGTSGLTDTQYF. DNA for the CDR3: TGTGCCAGCAGCCGGGGGACTAGCGGGCTCACAGATACGCAGTATTTT.

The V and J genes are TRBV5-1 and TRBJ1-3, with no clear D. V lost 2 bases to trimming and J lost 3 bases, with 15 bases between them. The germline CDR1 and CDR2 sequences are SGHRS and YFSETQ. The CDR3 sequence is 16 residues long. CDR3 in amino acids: CASSFSADASGNTIYF. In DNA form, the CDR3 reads TGCGCCAGCAGCTTTTCGGCGGACGCCAGTGGAAACACCATATATTTT.

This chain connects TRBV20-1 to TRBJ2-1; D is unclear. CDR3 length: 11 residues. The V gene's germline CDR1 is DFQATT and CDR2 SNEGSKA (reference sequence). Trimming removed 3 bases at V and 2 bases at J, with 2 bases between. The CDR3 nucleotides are TGCAGTGCTAGGACCTACAATGAGCAGTTCTTC. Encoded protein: CSARTYNEQFF.

CDR3 sequence: CASSPTGSPVRNGELFF. CDR3 DNA sequence: TGTGCCAGCAGCCCGACAGGGAGTCCGGTGCGGAACGGGGAGCTGTTTTTT. The V gene is TRBV14, the J gene TRBJ2-2, with 7 bases fitting TRBD1. Germline V gene sequence: CDR1 SGHDN, CDR2 FVKESK. Trimming at V came to 4 bases and at J to 7 bases, leaving 15 bases not matched to a gene. The CDR3 covers 17 residues.

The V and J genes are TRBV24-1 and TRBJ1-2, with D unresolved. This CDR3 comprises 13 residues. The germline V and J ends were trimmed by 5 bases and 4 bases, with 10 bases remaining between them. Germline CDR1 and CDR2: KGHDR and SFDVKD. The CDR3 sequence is CATSVSTTYGYTF. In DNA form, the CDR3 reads TGTGCCACCAGTGTATCCACGACCTATGGCTACACCTTC.

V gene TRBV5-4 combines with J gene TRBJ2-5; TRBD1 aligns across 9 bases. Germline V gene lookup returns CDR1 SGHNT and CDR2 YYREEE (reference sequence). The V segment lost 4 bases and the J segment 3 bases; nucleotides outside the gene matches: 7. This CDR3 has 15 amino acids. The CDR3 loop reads CASSLPGQGKETQYF. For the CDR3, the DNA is TGTGCCAGCAGCCTTCCGGGACAGGGTAAAGAGACCCAGTACTTC.

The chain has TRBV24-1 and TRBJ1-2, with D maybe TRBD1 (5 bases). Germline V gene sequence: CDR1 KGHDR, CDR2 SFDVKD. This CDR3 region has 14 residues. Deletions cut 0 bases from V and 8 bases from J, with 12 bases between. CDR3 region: CATSDLGTDGGYTF. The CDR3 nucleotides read TGTGCCACCAGTGATTTGGGGACGGATGGGGGCTACACCTTC.

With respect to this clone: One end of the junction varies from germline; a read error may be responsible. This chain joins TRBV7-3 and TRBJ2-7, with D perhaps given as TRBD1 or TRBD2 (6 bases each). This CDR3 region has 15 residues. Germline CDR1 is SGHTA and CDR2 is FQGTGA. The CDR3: CASSLTGASIYEQYF. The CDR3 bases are TGTGCCAGCAGCCTAACGGGGGCGTCGATCTACGAGCAGTACTTC.

The CDR3 spells CAISEKTGSGNTIYF. The CDR3 nucleotides are TGTGCCATCAGTGAGAAGACAGGCTCTGGAAACACCATATATTTT. The chain is built from TRBV10-3 and TRBJ1-3, with a tentative D call TRBD1 (6 bases). Trimming stripped 2 bases from V and 0 bases from J, with 8 bases between. The CDR3 length is 15 residues. Germline CDR1 ENHRY, CDR2 SYGVKD.

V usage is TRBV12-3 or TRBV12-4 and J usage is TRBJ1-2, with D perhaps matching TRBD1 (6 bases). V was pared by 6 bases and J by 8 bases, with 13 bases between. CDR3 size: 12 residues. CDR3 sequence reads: CASRETGGGYTF. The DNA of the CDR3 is TGTGCCAGCAGGGAGACAGGAGGCGGCTACACCTTC.

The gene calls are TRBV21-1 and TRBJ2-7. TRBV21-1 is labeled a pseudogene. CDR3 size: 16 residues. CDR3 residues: CASSNQPPHPAPEQYV. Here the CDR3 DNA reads TGTGCCAGCAGCAACCAACCTCCTCACCCGGCCCCTGAGCAGTACGTC.

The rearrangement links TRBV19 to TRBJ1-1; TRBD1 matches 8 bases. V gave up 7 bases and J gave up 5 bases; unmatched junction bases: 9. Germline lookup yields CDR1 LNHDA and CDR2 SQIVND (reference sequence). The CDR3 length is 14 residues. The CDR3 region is CASNTGGVWTEAFF. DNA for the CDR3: TGTGCCAGTAACACAGGGGGTGTATGGACTGAAGCTTTCTTT.

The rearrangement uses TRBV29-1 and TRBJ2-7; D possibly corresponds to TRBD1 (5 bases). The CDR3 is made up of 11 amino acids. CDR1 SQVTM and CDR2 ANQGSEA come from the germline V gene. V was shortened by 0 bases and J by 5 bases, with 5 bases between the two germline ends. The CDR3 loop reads CSVEEGDEQYV. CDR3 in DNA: TGCAGCGTTGAAGAAGGGGACGAGCAGTACGTC.

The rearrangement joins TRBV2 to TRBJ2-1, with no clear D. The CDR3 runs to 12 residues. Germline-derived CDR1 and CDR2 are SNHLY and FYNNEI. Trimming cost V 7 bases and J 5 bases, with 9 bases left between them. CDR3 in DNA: TGTGCCAGCAATGTGAATGACAATGAGCAGTTCTTC. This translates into CASNVNDNEQFF.

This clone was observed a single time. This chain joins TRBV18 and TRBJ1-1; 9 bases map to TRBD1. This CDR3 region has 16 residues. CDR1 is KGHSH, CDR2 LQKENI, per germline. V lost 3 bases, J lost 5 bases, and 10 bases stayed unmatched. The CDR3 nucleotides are TGTGCCAGCTCACCCCCGTCCGACAGGGGGATGACTGAAGCTTTCTTT. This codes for CASSPPSDRGMTEAFF.

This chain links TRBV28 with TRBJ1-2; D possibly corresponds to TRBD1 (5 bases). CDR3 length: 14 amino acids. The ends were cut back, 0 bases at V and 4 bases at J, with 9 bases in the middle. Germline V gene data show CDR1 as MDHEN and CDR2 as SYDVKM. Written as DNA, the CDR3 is TGTGCCAGCAGTTTATGGGGGGACGCCTATGGCTACACCTTC. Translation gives CASSLWGDAYGYTF.

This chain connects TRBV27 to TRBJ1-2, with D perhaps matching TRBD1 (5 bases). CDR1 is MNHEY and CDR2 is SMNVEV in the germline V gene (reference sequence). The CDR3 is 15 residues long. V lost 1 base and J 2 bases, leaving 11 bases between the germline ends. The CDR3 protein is CASSLYQGANYGYTF. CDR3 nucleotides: TGTGCCAGCAGTTTATATCAGGGTGCCAACTATGGCTACACCTTC.

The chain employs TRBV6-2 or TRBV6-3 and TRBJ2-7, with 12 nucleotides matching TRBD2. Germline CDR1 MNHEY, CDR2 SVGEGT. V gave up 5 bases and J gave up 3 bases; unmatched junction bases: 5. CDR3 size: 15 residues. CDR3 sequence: CASSRLAGEFYEQYV. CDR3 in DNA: TGTGCCAGCAGTCGACTAGCGGGGGAGTTCTACGAGCAGTACGTC.